This T cell receptor (beta chain) stems from a study of blood T cell repertoires in COVID-19. The authors' processing: Reference gene primer amplification in the assay estimated nucleated cell counts. TCRdb keeps only in-frame clones here, not all; method: immunoSEQ multiplex PCR. Clonal size and the V and J genes are those of that table, whereas D and trimming came from the DNA. This table has 150,000 or so clones, almost 85% appearing once. V lost 5 bases and J lost 5; bases outside the gene matches: 6. This CDR3 is built from 15 residues. Germline CDR1 LNHDA, CDR2 SQIVND (reference sequence). The V gene is TRBV19, the J gene TRBJ1-5; 10 nucleotides line up with TRBD1. Sequencing was carried out using peripheral blood. The source is a human donor with acute or convalescent COVID-19. The donor label of this sample is uncertain. CDR3 protein: CASSPGQGGYQPQHF. In DNA, the CDR3 is TGTGCCAGTAGTCCCGGACAGGGGGGATATCAGCCCCAGCATTTT.